Below, 16 T cell receptor beta chains from the same sample are listed, as sequenced in a study of cytomegalovirus exposure and HLA in healthy donors. With 60 Vbeta and 13 Jbeta primers, the PCR was carried out. The data were produced by immunoSEQ multiplex PCR, yet TCRdb's version contains in-frame clones alone and is incomplete. The profile shows 100,000 or so clones, around 77% of them singletons. Sequences were obtained from PBMCs. These receptors were collected from a man aged 35-49 years in good health and CMV-seropositive.

V is TRBV11-3 and J is TRBJ2-1; 12 bases align to TRBD1. The CDR3 covers 16 residues. Germline trimming cut 5 bases from V and 7 bases from J; bases unmatched to any gene: 9. Germline V gives CDR1 SGHNT, CDR2 YENEEA. The CDR3 coding sequence is TGTGCCAGCAGCCCACAGGGACAGGGGGCACTGAATGAGCAGTTCTTC. As protein: CASSPQGQGALNEQFF.

This clone came up once. The CDR3 here is CASSFFGKAFF. In nucleotides, the CDR3 is TGTGCCAGCAGTTTTTTCGGGAAAGCTTTCTTT. The V and J genes are TRBV27 and TRBJ1-1; D is ambiguous. Germline V lookup: CDR1 MNHEY, CDR2 SMNVEV (reference sequence). There are 11 residues in the CDR3. V was clipped by 3 bases and J by 9 bases, with 8 bases between them.

V and J are TRBV18 and TRBJ1-5; maybe TRBD1 (5 bases). The V end lost 4 bases, the J end lost 7 bases, and 11 bases lay between the germline ends. The CDR3 extends over 13 amino acids. Germline V gene lookup returns CDR1 KGHSH and CDR2 LQKENI. The CDR3 DNA sequence: TGTGCCAGCTCACTGACAGTTGGACAGCCCCAGCATTTT. Translating gives CASSLTVGQPQHF.

The V gene is TRBV18, the J gene TRBJ1-1; D ambiguous. Germline assignment: CDR1 KGHSH and CDR2 LQKENI. V shed 0 bases and J shed 4 bases, with 12 bases lying between them. The CDR3 length is 15 residues. The DNA for the CDR3 is TGTGCCAGCTCACCACCGAGGGTAGTTCGCACTGAAGCTTTCTTT. This translates into CASSPPRVVRTEAFF.

The chain couples TRBV7-8 to TRBJ2-2; D may be TRBD1 (5 bases). Germline assignment: CDR1 SGHVS and CDR2 FQNEAQ. V was cut by 5 bases and J by 6 bases, with 13 bases left in between. The CDR3 has 14 amino acids. CDR3 loop: CASSPRQPAGELFF. The CDR3 nucleotides read TGTGCCAGCAGCCCCAGACAGCCTGCCGGGGAGCTGTTTTTT.

The CDR3 reads CASSFTGLSNEKLFF. The CDR3 coding sequence is TGTGCCAGCAGCTTCACAGGGCTATCTAATGAAAAACTGTTTTTT. The V call is TRBV7-2, the J call TRBJ1-4, with D perhaps matching TRBD1 (6 bases). Germline V gene lookup returns CDR1 SGHTA and CDR2 FQGNSA. The V and J ends lost 3 bases and 3 bases respectively, with 11 bases between them. This CDR3 comprises 15 residues.

The rearrangement uses TRBV29-1 and TRBJ2-7, with D perhaps TRBD1 (5 bases). The V and J ends lost 0 bases and 2 bases respectively, with 8 bases between them. CDR3 length equals 13 residues. CDR1 SQVTM and CDR2 ANQGSEA come from the germline V gene. The CDR3 reads CSVEDAGTYEQYF. For the CDR3, the DNA is TGCAGCGTTGAAGATGCAGGGACCTACGAGCAGTACTTC.

V usage is TRBV5-1 and J usage is TRBJ2-3; 8 nucleotides agree with TRBD2. Germline CDR1 reads SGHRS; CDR2 reads YFSETQ. The CDR3 has 16 residues. V lost 1 base, J lost 1 base, and 5 bases stayed unmatched. This CDR3 reads CASSLTRTSRTDTQYF. The CDR3 DNA is TGCGCCAGCAGCTTGACTCGGACTAGCCGCACAGATACGCAGTATTTT. The full variable domain, in which reference TRBV5-1 and TRBJ2-3 provide the parts outside the CDR3, is KAGVTQTPRYLIKTRGQQVTLSCSPISGHRSVSWYQQTPGQGLQFLFEYFSETQRNKGNFPGRFSGRQFSNSRSEMNVSTLELGDSALYLCASSLTRTSRTDTQYFGPGTRLTVL.

This chain joins TRBV4-3 and TRBJ2-3, with D possibly being TRBD1 (6 bases). CDR1 and CDR2 (germline): LGHNA, YSLEER. The germline V and J ends were trimmed by 2 bases and 5 bases, with 29 bases remaining between them. The CDR3 is 20 residues long. This CDR3 is CASSQQFLGPGTGRLDTQYF. CDR3 coding DNA: TGCGCCAGCAGCCAACAATTTCTAGGGCCTGGAACAGGGCGGTTAGATACGCAGTATTTT.

V and J are TRBV19 and TRBJ2-6; 9 bases are a match to TRBD1. The germline CDR1 and CDR2 sequences are LNHDA and SQIVND (reference sequence). Losses at the gene ends were 6 bases for V and 4 bases for J; bases not matched to a gene: 10. The CDR3 sequence is 17 residues long. CDR3 sequence: CASRAGQGIQGANVLTF. The CDR3 region has the DNA TGTGCCAGTAGGGCGGGACAGGGCATACAAGGGGCCAACGTCCTGACTTTC. The full variable domain, completed using reference TRBV19 and TRBJ2-6, is DGGITQSPKYLFRKEGQNVTLSCEQNLNHDAMYWYRQDPGQGLRLIYYSQIVNDFQKGDIAEGYSVSREKKESFPLTVTSAQKNPTAFYLCASRAGQGIQGANVLTFGAGSRLTVL.

The V gene is TRBV10-3, the J gene TRBJ2-7, with D perhaps TRBD2 (6 bases). Deletions cut 2 bases from V and 3 bases from J, with 8 bases between. Germline CDR1 and CDR2: ENHRY and SYGVKD. CDR3 length: 13 amino acids. CDR3 bases: TGTGCCATCAGTGAGCGGGGAGGCTACGAGCAGTACTTC. Translated, it gives CAISERGGYEQYF.

This rearrangement joins TRBV7-3 to TRBJ2-2; 8 nucleotides align to TRBD2. The CDR3 length is 15 residues. Germline V CDR1 and CDR2: SGHTA, FQGTGA. The ends lost 3 bases at V and 4 bases at J; junction bases unmatched: 4. CDR3 amino acids: CASSLGTSVTGELFF. As DNA, the CDR3 is TGTGCCAGCAGCTTGGGGACTAGTGTCACCGGGGAGCTGTTTTTT.

The genes are TRBV19 and TRBJ2-7; D is uncertain. Germline loops: CDR1 LNHDA, CDR2 SQIVND (reference sequence). CDR3 length: 16 residues. V lost 2 bases, J lost 5 bases, and 19 bases lay in between. The DNA of the CDR3 is TGTGCCAGTAGTATAACCGGTACTTCCGCGGCCAACGAGCAGTACTTC. It encodes CASSITGTSAANEQYF.

The chain couples TRBV4-1 to TRBJ2-7; 9 nucleotides agree with TRBD1. Germline V lookup: CDR1 MGHRA, CDR2 YSYEKL. The V segment lost 3 bases and the J segment 4 bases; nucleotides outside the gene matches: 10. The CDR3 is made up of 16 amino acids. CDR3: CASSQAGTGKWYEQYF. For the CDR3, the DNA is TGCGCCAGCAGCCAGGCGGGGACAGGGAAGTGGTACGAGCAGTACTTC.

V gene TRBV6-5 combines with J gene TRBJ1-5; 8 bases map to TRBD1. The CDR3 has 15 amino acids. Germline trimming cut 6 bases from V and 0 bases from J; bases unmatched to any gene: 4. Per the germline V gene, CDR1 is MNHEY and CDR2 is SVGAGI. The chain's CDR3 is CASRARGLSNQPQHF. The DNA of the CDR3 is TGTGCCAGCAGAGCCAGGGGGCTTAGCAATCAGCCCCAGCATTTT.

Turning to this clone: The CDR3 ends on some other residue instead of the conserved phenylalanine or tryptophan, so this is likely a read error. The limits of the CDR3 on the DNA are not certain, so only TCRdb's listed CDR3 is given. The chain has TRBV28 and TRBJ1-1; TRBD1 is the table's D call and was not checked against the DNA. The CDR3 is 12 residues long, ends included. CDR1 is MDHEN and CDR2 is SYDVKM in the germline V gene. The CDR3: CASSTGQQRTQS.